This passage covers 9 T cell receptor beta chains from one sample sequenced in a study of T cell repertoires in cytomegalovirus infection. Each CDR3 protein gets one entry after TCRdb re-called the reads with MiXCR. The data show approximately 240,000 distinct CDR3 sequences, with roughly an eighth seen just once and approximately 1.6% held by the top ten. The sample was PBMCs. These receptors originate from a human donor in good health (CMV status not recorded). Some clones in this sample may be carry-over from other donors' samples.

This clonotype was counted at least ten times. CDR3 DNA: TGTGCCAGCAGCTACCAAGAGCAGTTCTTC. Its protein product is CASSYQEQFF. The chain employs TRBV7-8 and TRBJ2-1; D uncertain. Trimming removed 4 bases at V and 10 bases at J, with 5 bases between. Germline V gene data show CDR1 as SGHVS and CDR2 as FQNEAQ. This CDR3 is built from 10 residues.

Ten or more counts support this clonotype. This chain links TRBV29-1 with TRBJ2-1; unclear D gene. V was shortened by 8 bases and J by 8 bases, with 16 bases between the two germline ends. This CDR3 has 12 amino acids. Germline-derived CDR1 and CDR2 are SQVTM and ANQGSEA. The CDR3 here is CSNPWGPDEQFF. CDR3 DNA: TGCAGCAATCCATGGGGTCCAGATGAGCAGTTCTTC.

This clonotype was recorded at least ten times. The rearrangement joins TRBV19 to TRBJ1-1; D is uncertain. CDR3 length equals 13 residues. V lost 1 base, J lost 2 bases, and 5 bases lay in between. In germline, CDR1 is LNHDA, CDR2 SQIVND (reference sequence). CDR3 region: CASSIGRNTEAFF. The CDR3 nucleotides are TGTGCCAGTAGTATAGGACGAAACACTGAAGCTTTCTTT.

About this clonotype itself: An end of the junction differs from the germline gene, which may be a read error. V and J are TRBV11-2 and TRBJ1-1; D ambiguous. Germline V gene lookup returns CDR1 SGHAT and CDR2 FQNNGV. The CDR3 has 13 residues. CDR3 DNA: TGCGCCAGCAGCTCCGAGTTGAACACTGAAGCTTTCTTT. It is translated as CASSSELNTEAFF.

This clonotype was detected a few times. The chain carries TRBV20-1 and TRBJ1-3, with D uncertain. CDR3 length equals 13 residues. Germline V CDR1 and CDR2: DFQATT, SNEGSKA (reference sequence). Trimming removed 3 bases at V and 3 bases at J, with 9 bases between. The CDR3 loop reads CSASRGFGNTIYF. CDR3 coding DNA: TGCAGTGCTAGTAGAGGGTTTGGAAACACCATATATTTT.

Ten or more counts support this clonotype. CDR3 coding DNA: TGTGCCAGCAGGAGACAGGGGAACACCGGGGAGCTGTTTTTT. The encoded protein is CASRRQGNTGELFF. The chain employs TRBV6-2 or TRBV6-3 and TRBJ2-2, with 7 bases identical to TRBD1. With 6 bases clipped from V and 1 base from J, the junction kept 2 bases outside the gene matches. Germline lookup yields CDR1 MNHEY and CDR2 SVGEGT. This CDR3 has 14 amino acids.

This clonotype was counted at least ten times. The genes are TRBV7-2 and TRBJ2-7; D gene ambiguous. CDR3 length: 14 residues. Germline V gives CDR1 SGHTA, CDR2 FQGNSA. Trimming shortened V by 5 bases and J by 5 bases, and 16 bases separated the two germline ends. The CDR3 nucleotides read TGTGCCAGCAGCCTCTCGGGTAATTGGGACGAGCAGTACTTC. It is translated as CASSLSGNWDEQYF.

This clonotype was detected ten times or more. V usage is TRBV29-1 and J usage is TRBJ1-1; no reliable D call. The germline V gene has CDR1 SQVTM and CDR2 ANQGSEA. This CDR3 spans 14 amino acids. V lost 5 bases and J 4 bases, leaving 17 bases between the germline ends. The DNA of the CDR3 is TGCAGCGTTTACGTAGGGAGTGATGGCACTGAAGCTTTCTTT. As protein: CSVYVGSDGTEAFF.

This clonotype was observed at least ten times. The V and J genes are TRBV6-1 and TRBJ2-1; D is ambiguous. The V and J ends lost 1 base and 6 bases respectively, with 10 bases between them. Per germline, CDR1 MNHNS and CDR2 SASEGT. This CDR3 comprises 14 residues. CDR3 residues: CASSEGIGVNEQFF. CDR3 in DNA: TGTGCCAGCAGTGAAGGGATTGGGGTCAATGAGCAGTTCTTC.